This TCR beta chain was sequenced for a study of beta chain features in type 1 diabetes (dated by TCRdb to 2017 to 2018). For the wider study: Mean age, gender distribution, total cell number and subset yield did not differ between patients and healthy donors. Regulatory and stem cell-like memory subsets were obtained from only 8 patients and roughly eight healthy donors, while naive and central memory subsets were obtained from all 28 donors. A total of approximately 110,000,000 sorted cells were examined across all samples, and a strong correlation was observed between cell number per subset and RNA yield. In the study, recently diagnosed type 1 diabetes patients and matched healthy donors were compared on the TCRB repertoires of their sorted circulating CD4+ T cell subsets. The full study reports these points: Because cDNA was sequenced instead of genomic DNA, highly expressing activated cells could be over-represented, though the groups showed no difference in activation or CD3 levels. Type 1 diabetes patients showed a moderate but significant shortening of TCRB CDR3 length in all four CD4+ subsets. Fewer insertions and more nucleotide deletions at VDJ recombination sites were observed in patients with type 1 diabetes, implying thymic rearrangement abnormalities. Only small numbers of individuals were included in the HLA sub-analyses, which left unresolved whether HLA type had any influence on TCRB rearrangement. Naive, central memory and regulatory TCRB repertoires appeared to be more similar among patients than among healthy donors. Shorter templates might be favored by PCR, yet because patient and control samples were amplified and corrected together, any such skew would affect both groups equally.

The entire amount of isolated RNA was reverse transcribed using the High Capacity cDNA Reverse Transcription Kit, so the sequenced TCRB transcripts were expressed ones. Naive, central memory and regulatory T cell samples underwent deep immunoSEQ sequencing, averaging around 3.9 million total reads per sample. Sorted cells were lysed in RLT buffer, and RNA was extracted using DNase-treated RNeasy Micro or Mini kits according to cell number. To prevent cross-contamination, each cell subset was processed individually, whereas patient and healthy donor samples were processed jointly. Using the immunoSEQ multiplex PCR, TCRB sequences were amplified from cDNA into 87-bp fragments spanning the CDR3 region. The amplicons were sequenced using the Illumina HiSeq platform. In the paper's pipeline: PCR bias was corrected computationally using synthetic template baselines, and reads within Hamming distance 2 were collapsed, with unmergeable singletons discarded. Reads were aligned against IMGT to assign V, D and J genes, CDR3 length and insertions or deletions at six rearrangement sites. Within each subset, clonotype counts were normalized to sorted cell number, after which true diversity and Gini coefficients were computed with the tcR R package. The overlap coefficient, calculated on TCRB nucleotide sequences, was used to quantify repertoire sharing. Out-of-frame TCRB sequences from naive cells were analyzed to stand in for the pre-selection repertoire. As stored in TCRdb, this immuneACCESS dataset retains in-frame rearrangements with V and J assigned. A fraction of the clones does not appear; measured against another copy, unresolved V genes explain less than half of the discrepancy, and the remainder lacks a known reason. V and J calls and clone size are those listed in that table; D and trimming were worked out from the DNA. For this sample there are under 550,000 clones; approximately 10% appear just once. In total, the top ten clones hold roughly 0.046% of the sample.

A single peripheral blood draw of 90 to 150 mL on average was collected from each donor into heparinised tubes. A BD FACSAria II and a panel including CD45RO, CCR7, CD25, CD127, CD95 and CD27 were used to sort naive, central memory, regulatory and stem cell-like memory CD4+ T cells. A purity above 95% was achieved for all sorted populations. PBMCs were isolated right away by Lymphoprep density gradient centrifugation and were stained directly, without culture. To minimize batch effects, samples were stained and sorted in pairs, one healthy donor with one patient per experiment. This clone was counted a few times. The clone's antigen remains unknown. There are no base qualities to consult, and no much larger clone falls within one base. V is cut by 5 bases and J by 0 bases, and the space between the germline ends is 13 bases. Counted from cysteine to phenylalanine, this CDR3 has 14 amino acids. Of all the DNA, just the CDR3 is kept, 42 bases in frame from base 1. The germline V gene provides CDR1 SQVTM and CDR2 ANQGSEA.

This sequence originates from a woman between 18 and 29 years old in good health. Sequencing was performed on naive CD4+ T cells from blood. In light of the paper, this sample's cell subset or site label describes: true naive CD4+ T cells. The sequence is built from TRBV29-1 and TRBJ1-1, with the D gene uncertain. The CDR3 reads CSVRRSVMNTEAFF. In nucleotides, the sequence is TGCAGCGTTAGGCGTAGTGTGATGAACACTGAAGCTTTCTTT.